The T cell receptor beta chain under discussion was sequenced for a study of blood T cell repertoires in COVID-19. Overall study context: COVID-19 samples, acute and convalescent, were from the United States, Italy and Spain. The analysed material was cDNA or gDNA that came from T cells, B-cell-depleted T cells, or PBMCs.

Produced via immunoSEQ multiplex PCR; TCRdb's table is partial and in-frame only. The table includes around 100,000 clones, 87% detected once. After removal of 2 bases from V and 4 bases from J, the junction contained 4 bases not matched to a gene. Germline CDR1 and CDR2: LNHDA and SQIVND (reference sequence). The CDR3 contains 14 residues. This clone was counted a single time. Sequencing input: peripheral blood. This chain uses TRBV19 with TRBJ1-1, with 7 bases lining up with TRBD1. The receptor comes from a human donor in a cohort sampled during active COVID-19. The CDR3 sequence is CASSISPGGTEAFF. DNA of the CDR3: TGTGCCAGTAGTATAAGTCCAGGGGGCACTGAAGCTTTCTTT.